Below, 3 T cell receptor beta chains from the same sample are listed, as sequenced in a study of shared clonotypes between healthy human individuals. Repertoires were generated with immunoSEQ multiplex PCR, while TCRdb's copy carries only in-frame clones and drops some. The sample has 2,100,000 or so clones; approximately 95% are singletons. Sequenced sample: naive CD4+ T cells sorted from blood. Subset described: CD45RA+ positively selected. The receptors were gathered from a man aged 18 to 29 in good health.

The chain combines TRBV2 with TRBJ1-1; the match to TRBD1 covers 9 bases. The CDR3 sequence is 13 residues long. The V segment lost 11 bases and the J segment 11 bases; nucleotides outside the gene matches: 15. Germline CDR1 and CDR2: SNHLY and FYNNEI. DNA of the CDR3: TGTGCCGGAGGACAGGGGAAGAAAAACGGGGCTTTCTTT. Encoded protein: CAGGQGKKNGAFF.

V gene TRBV9 combines with J gene TRBJ1-3, with a weak D call TRBD1 (6 bases). Germline V gene lookup returns CDR1 SGDLS and CDR2 YYNGEE. V was cut by 0 bases and J by 3 bases, with 13 bases left in between. The CDR3 covers 16 residues. The CDR3 region is CASSVVSGAVGNTIYF. CDR3 DNA: TGTGCCAGCAGCGTAGTTTCAGGGGCCGTTGGAAACACCATATATTTT.

J is TRBJ1-3 and V is TRBV5-1; a possible D gene is TRBD1 (6 bases). This CDR3 comprises 15 residues. With 4 bases removed from V and 4 bases from J, the gap between germline ends came to 15 bases. CDR1 is SGHRS and CDR2 is YFSETQ in the germline V gene. CDR3 DNA sequence: TGCGCCAGCAGCCGTTCAGGGGTGGACGGAAACACCATATATTTT. Translation: CASSRSGVDGNTIYF.